These 6 T cell receptor beta chains were all obtained from the same sample, sequenced in a study of identical twins. TCRdb re-analysed the 5' RACE reads in MiXCR, keeping a single row per CDR3 protein. The table shows just under 550,000 distinct CDR3 sequences, with roughly 15% occurring only once. This same sample was also part of a study on yellow fever vaccine responses in identical twins.

The sample was CD4+ T cells sorted from blood. These receptors were obtained from a young woman in good health.

The V gene is TRBV3-1, the J gene TRBJ2-2, with 9 bases that match TRBD1. The CDR3 sequence is 18 residues long. Germline V gene data show CDR1 as LGHDT and CDR2 as YNNKEL (reference sequence). V shed 4 bases and J 6 bases; nucleotides not matched to a gene: 15. This CDR3 reads CASSPSRGGDRVAGELFF. The CDR3 DNA follows: TGTGCCAGCAGCCCCTCTCGGGGCGGGGACAGGGTAGCCGGGGAGCTGTTTTTT.

The chain uses TRBV28 and TRBJ1-1, with D unclear. Trimming shortened V by 7 bases and J by 3 bases, and 12 bases separated the two germline ends. Germline CDR1 and CDR2: MDHEN and SYDVKM. This CDR3 contains 13 residues. As DNA, the CDR3 is TGTGCCAGCAAATTCGGTAGCTACACTGAAGCTTTCTTT. Translating gives CASKFGSYTEAFF.

V is TRBV15 and J is TRBJ2-5, with 10 bases that match TRBD2. The CDR3 contains 15 residues. Trimming took 5 bases from V and 4 from J; bases not matched to a gene: 7. From germline, CDR1 is LNHNV and CDR2 YYDKDF (reference sequence). CDR3 loop: CATSGELAGRETQYF. The DNA for the CDR3 is TGTGCCACCAGCGGGGAACTAGCGGGGAGAGAGACCCAGTACTTC. Complete variable domain (other parts from reference TRBV15 and TRBJ2-5): DAMVIQNPRYQVTQFGKPVTLSCSQTLNHNVMYWYQQKSSQAPKLLFHYYDKDFNNEADTPDNFQSRRPNTSFCFLDIRSPGLGDTAMYLCATSGELAGRETQYFGPGTRLLVL.

This clonotype was observed a few times. V and J are TRBV29-1 and TRBJ2-1; 10 positions agree with TRBD2. V was clipped by 8 bases and J by 2 bases; unmatched bases: 18. Germline CDR1 reads SQVTM; CDR2 reads ANQGSEA. The CDR3 contains 18 residues. In nucleotides, the CDR3 is TGCAGCATTGTATGGGTAGCGGGGGGCCGAACAACCTACAATGAGCAGTTCTTC. Residues: CSIVWVAGGRTTYNEQFF.

V and J are TRBV28 and TRBJ2-7; the match to TRBD1 covers 11 bases. J lost 5 bases, V lost 5 bases, and 5 bases had no gene match. CDR1 and CDR2 from the germline V gene are MDHEN and SYDVKM. The CDR3 length is 14 residues. The CDR3 loop is CASSPGQGADEQYF. The CDR3 DNA reads as TGTGCCAGCAGTCCCGGACAGGGGGCGGACGAGCAGTACTTC.

The table lists this clonotype with a few counts. V usage is TRBV18 and J usage is TRBJ2-1; 14 bases map to TRBD2. CDR3 length equals 15 residues. The junction had 1 base not matched to a gene; V was cut back by 4 bases and J by 5 bases. Per the germline V gene, CDR1 is KGHSH and CDR2 is LQKENI. The DNA for the CDR3 is TGTGCCAGCTCACAGGGACTAGCGGGGGACAATGAGCAGTTCTTC. Amino acids: CASSQGLAGDNEQFF.